The 16 T cell receptor beta chains listed next were all sequenced from one sample in a study of blood T cell repertoires in COVID-19. This table comes from immunoSEQ multiplex PCR, and its TCRdb copy is limited to in-frame clones, with some not included. The table includes 350,000 or so clones, roughly 90% detected once. The sample was PBMCs or T cells enriched from blood (not recorded which). The receptors originated from a woman in her thirties who had been exposed to COVID-19.

The chain uses TRBV18 and TRBJ1-2; no definite D call. V lost 4 bases and J lost 5, with 8 bases in between. The CDR3 length is 12 residues. Germline V CDR1 and CDR2: KGHSH, LQKENI. The CDR3 region has the DNA TGTGCCAGCTCACGATGGCCGTATGGCTACACCTTC. It codes for CASSRWPYGYTF.

J is TRBJ1-2 and V is TRBV18; D unclear. Trimming took 3 bases from V and 0 from J, leaving 20 bases between them. Germline V gene sequence: CDR1 KGHSH, CDR2 LQKENI. This CDR3 has 18 residues. The CDR3 loop is CASSPVTLGPGSNYGYTF. Here the CDR3 DNA reads TGTGCCAGCTCACCCGTCACCCTGGGTCCAGGATCTAACTATGGCTACACCTTC.

This clone was found a few times. V usage is TRBV30 and J usage is TRBJ1-5; D is perhaps TRBD1 (5 bases). The germline CDR1 and CDR2 sequences are GTSNPN and SVGIG (reference sequence). The CDR3 totals 14 residues. V dropped 4 bases and J dropped 2 bases, with 12 bases sitting between them. For the CDR3, the DNA is TGTGCCTGGAATCAGGGTCGTGGCAATCAGCCCCAGCATTTT. It is translated as CAWNQGRGNQPQHF.

This clone was observed at least ten times. This sequence joins TRBV12-3 or TRBV12-4 and TRBJ2-7; 13 positions match TRBD2. Trimming removed 6 bases from V and 6 bases from J; junction bases left unmatched: 2. The CDR3 extends over 13 amino acids. This CDR3 reads CASRLAGGPEQYF. The CDR3 DNA is TGTGCCAGCAGACTAGCGGGAGGGCCCGAGCAGTACTTC.

The chain recombines TRBV3-1 (or the pseudogene TRBV3-2) with TRBJ2-7; D might be TRBD2 (6 bases). Germline loops: CDR1 LGHDT, CDR2 YNNKEL (reference sequence). The CDR3 covers 17 residues. The V gene lost 4 bases and the J gene lost 2 bases, with 21 bases spanning the gap. The CDR3 DNA follows: TGTGCCAGCAGCCGCCAACCGGGACTCCAGCTAACCTACGAGCAGTACTTC. Residues: CASSRQPGLQLTYEQYF.

The chain joins TRBV15 to TRBJ1-5; perhaps TRBD1 as D (5 bases). Trimming removed 0 bases at V and 3 bases at J, with 9 bases between. There are 15 residues in the CDR3. Per germline, CDR1 LNHNV and CDR2 YYDKDF (reference sequence). Here the CDR3 reads CATSRETGHNQPQHF. CDR3 coding DNA: TGTGCCACCAGCAGAGAAACAGGCCACAATCAGCCCCAGCATTTT.

The chain uses TRBV5-1 and TRBJ2-7; TRBD2 is a possible D gene (7 bases). Germline V gives CDR1 SGHRS, CDR2 YFSETQ. The CDR3 length is 16 residues. V shed 0 bases and J shed 2 bases, with 15 bases lying between them. The CDR3, as DNA: TGCGCCAGCAGCTTGGCGGGGGGCAGGGCCGCCTACGAGCAGTACTTC. Translating gives CASSLAGGRAAYEQYF.

The V gene is TRBV19, the J gene TRBJ2-1, with a possible D match to TRBD2 (5 bases). From germline, CDR1 is LNHDA and CDR2 SQIVND (reference sequence). This CDR3 is built from 14 residues. V lost 3 bases, J lost 9 bases, and 15 bases lay in between. CDR3: CASSIQASEGEQFF. The CDR3 DNA is TGTGCCAGTAGTATCCAGGCTAGTGAGGGTGAGCAGTTCTTC.

The V and J genes are TRBV5-8 and TRBJ2-5; D remains unclear. Looked up from germline, CDR1 is SGHTS and CDR2 is YDEGEE. Trimming took off 5 bases at V and 5 bases at J, with 4 bases between the two ends. This CDR3 comprises 10 residues. The CDR3 region is CASREETQYF. The DNA for the CDR3 is TGTGCCAGCAGAGAGGAGACCCAGTACTTC. The full variable domain, rest sourced from reference TRBV5-8 and TRBJ2-5, is EAGVTQSPTHLIKTRGQQATLRCSPISGHTSVYWYQQALGLGLQFLLWYDEGEERNRGNFPPRFSGRQFPNYSSELNVNALELEDSALYLCASREETQYFGPGTRLLVL.

This sequence joins TRBV18 and TRBJ1-1; D is possibly TRBD1 (5 bases). Germline-derived CDR1 and CDR2 are KGHSH and LQKENI. Trimming removed 1 base from V and 3 bases from J, with 9 bases in between. This CDR3 has 14 residues. The CDR3 DNA sequence: TGTGCCAGCTCACCACTCGGGGGGGACACTGAAGCTTTCTTT. Protein product: CASSPLGGDTEAFF.

The V and J genes are TRBV11-3 and TRBJ1-6; TRBD1 matches 9 bases. With V trimmed by 4 bases and J by 9 bases, 7 bases remained unmatched. This CDR3 contains 15 residues. CDR1 is SGHNT and CDR2 is YENEEA in the germline V gene. The CDR3 nucleotides read TGTGCCAGCAGCTCGTACAGGGGGCCGGGTTCACCCCTCCACTTT. This translates into CASSSYRGPGSPLHF.

This chain links TRBV5-1 with TRBJ2-2, with 10 bases lining up with TRBD1. The V gene's germline CDR1 is SGHRS and CDR2 YFSETQ. The CDR3 is 15 amino acids. After removal of 5 bases from V and 6 bases from J, the junction contained 7 bases not matched to a gene. The CDR3 DNA follows: TGCGCCAGCAGTTCCAGGACAGGGGGGTCCGGGGAGCTGTTTTTT. This encodes CASSSRTGGSGELFF.

The V and J genes are TRBV27 and TRBJ2-2, with a tentative D call TRBD1 (7 bases). In germline, CDR1 is MNHEY, CDR2 SMNVEV (reference sequence). The CDR3 totals 14 residues. V was trimmed by 8 bases and J by 5 bases, leaving 15 bases between them. For the CDR3, the DNA is TGTGCCAGCCGTTGGGCAGGGGGGACCGGGGAGCTGTTTTTT. Encoded protein: CASRWAGGTGELFF.

The chain carries TRBV27 and TRBJ1-1, with D possibly being TRBD1 (6 bases). The ends were cut back, 0 bases at V and 4 bases at J, with 12 bases in the middle. CDR3 length: 15 residues. CDR1 MNHEY and CDR2 SMNVEV come from the germline V gene (reference sequence). In DNA, the CDR3 is TGTGCCAGCAGTTTATCCGGGACATTGGGCACTGAAGCTTTCTTT. It yields the protein CASSLSGTLGTEAFF.

The chain is built from TRBV28 and TRBJ2-1; TRBD2 agrees at 10 bases. Looked up from germline, CDR1 is MDHEN and CDR2 is SYDVKM. This CDR3 comprises 17 residues. The V gene end was trimmed by 7 bases and the J gene end by 4 bases; junction bases not matched to a gene: 13. CDR3 sequence reads: CASITGGGTSVYNEQFF. The CDR3 DNA sequence: TGTGCCAGCATTACCGGGGGGGGGACTAGCGTATACAATGAGCAGTTCTTC.

The genes are TRBV12-3 or TRBV12-4 and TRBJ1-2; D is ambiguous. The CDR3 spans 12 residues. V lost 1 base and J 5 bases, leaving 5 bases between the germline ends. The CDR3 protein is CASSLGTYGYTF. The CDR3 nucleotides are TGTGCCAGCAGTTTAGGGACTTATGGCTACACCTTC.